The sequence of this T cell receptor beta chain was determined in a study of CD8 T cells in ankylosing spondylitis. General study findings and limits: Several of the motif variants were reported before in synovial fluid and blood from reactive arthritis. Reports say disease-linked clones showed up significantly more in matched ankylosing spondylitis synovial fluid. Seemingly characteristic of ankylosing spondylitis blood was a TCR beta motif consisting of roughly 8 highly homologous variants.

TCRdb fed the 5' RACE reads into MiXCR, producing one record per CDR3 protein. The data show fewer than 500,000 distinct CDR3 sequences, 20% to 25% seen once. This clonotype showed up just a few times. The antigen remains undetermined. J gave up 6 bases and V 0 bases, and 13 bases lay outside the gene matches. The CDR3 spans 18 residues. The V gene's germline CDR1 is LGHNA and CDR2 YNFKEQ. The chain recombines TRBV4-2 with TRBJ2-5; the match to TRBD1 covers 10 bases. The source of this sequence is a male donor with ankylosing spondylitis. Sequences were obtained from blood, either unsorted or a sorted T cell fraction (not recorded which). The CDR3 spells CASSQEPTGQGGRQTQYF. CDR3 sequence (DNA): TGTGCCAGCAGCCAAGAGCCGACCGGACAGGGGGGCCGACAGACCCAGTACTTC.